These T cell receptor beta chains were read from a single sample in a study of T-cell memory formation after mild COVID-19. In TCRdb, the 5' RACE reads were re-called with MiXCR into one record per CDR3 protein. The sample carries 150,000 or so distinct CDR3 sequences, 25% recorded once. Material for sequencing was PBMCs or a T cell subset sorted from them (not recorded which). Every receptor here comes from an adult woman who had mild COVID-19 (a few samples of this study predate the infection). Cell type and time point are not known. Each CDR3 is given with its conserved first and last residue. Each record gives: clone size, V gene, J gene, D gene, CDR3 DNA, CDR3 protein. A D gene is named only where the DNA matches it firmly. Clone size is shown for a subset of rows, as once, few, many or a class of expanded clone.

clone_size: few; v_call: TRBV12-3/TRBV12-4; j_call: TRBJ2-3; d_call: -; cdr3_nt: TGTGCCAGCGGACTGCCTCCCATGAGGGGGGGCACCTCTAGCACAGATACGCAGTATTTT; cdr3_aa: CASGLPPMRGGTSSTDTQYF
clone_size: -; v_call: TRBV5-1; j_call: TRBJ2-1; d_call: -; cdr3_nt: TGCGCCAGCAGCTTGGATGGGGCCACAAATGAGCAGTTCTTC; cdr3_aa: CASSLDGATNEQFF
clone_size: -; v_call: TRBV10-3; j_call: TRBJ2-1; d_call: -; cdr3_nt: TGTGCCATCAGTGAGGAGGGCCCAAGCGGTGTTGGGTTC; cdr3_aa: CAISEEGPSGVGF
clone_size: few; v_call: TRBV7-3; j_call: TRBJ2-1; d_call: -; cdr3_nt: TGTGCCAGCAGCTTGTCGGGGGGCTTTGACAATGAGCAGTTCTTC; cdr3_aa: CASSLSGGFDNEQFF
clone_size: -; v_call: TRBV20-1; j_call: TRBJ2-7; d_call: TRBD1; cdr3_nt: TGCAGTGCGCGGGACAGGGCAGCCTACGAGCAGTACTTC; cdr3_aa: CSARDRAAYEQYF
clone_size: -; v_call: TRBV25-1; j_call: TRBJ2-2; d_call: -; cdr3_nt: TGTGCCAGCAGTGACCTTCAGGACACCGGGGAGCTGTTTTTT; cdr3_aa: CASSDLQDTGELFF
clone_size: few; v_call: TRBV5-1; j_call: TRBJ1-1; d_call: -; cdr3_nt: TGCGCCAGCAGCTGGAGTTTGAACACTGAAGCTTTCTTT; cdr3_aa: CASSWSLNTEAFF
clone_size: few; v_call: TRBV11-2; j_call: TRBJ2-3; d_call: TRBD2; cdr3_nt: TGTGCCAGCAGCCCCTTAGGACTAGCGGGGGCCACAGATACGCAGTATTTT; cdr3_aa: CASSPLGLAGATDTQYF
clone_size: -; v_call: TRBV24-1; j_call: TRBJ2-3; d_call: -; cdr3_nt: TGTGCCACCAGTGACCCCACAGATACGCAGTATTTT; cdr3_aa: CATSDPTDTQYF
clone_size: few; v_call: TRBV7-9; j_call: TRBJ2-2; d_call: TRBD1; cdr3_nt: TGTGCCAGCAGCGGGGACAGGGATCGCGGGGAGATGAACACCGGGGAGCTGTTTTTT; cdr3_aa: CASSGDRDRGEMNTGELFF
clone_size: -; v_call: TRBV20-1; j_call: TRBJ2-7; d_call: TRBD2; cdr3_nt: TGCAGCGCGGTTGGGCTAGCGGGTTTGTACTTC; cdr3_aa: CSAVGLAGLYF
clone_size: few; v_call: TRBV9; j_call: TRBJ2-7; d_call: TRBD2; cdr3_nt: TGTGCCAGCAGCGTAGCGGCTAGCGGGGGGTACGAGCAGTACTTC; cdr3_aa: CASSVAASGGYEQYF
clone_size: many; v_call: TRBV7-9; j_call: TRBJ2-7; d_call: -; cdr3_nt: TGTGCCAGCAGCAGGGTGGGAGGCTACGAGCAGTACTTC; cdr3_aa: CASSRVGGYEQYF
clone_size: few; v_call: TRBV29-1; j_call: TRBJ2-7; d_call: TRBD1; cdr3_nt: TGCAGCGTTGAGGGCTCGGGGCAGGGGGCTACCGAGCAGTACTTC; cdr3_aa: CSVEGSGQGATEQYF
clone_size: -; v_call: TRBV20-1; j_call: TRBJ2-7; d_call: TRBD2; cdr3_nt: TGCAGTGCTAGCGGGAGGATGGGGTTCAACTCCTACGAGCAGTACTTC; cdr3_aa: CSASGRMGFNSYEQYF
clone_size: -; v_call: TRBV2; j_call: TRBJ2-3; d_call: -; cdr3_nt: TGTGCCAGCGGGACGTACTGGGAAAGCACAGATACGCAGTATTTT; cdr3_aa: CASGTYWESTDTQYF
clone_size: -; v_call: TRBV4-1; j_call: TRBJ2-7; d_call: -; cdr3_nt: TGCGCCAGCAGCCAAGGCACCATAGGGGGTCTCGGGGTCTACGAGCAGTACTTC; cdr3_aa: CASSQGTIGGLGVYEQYF
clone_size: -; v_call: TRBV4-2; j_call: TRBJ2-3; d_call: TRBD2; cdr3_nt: TGTGCCAGCAGCCAAGTGCCAATAGCGGGAGCTGGCGTTGGGACAGATACGCAGTATTTT; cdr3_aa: CASSQVPIAGAGVGTDTQYF
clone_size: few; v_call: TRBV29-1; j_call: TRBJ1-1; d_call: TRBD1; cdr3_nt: TGCAGCGTTACCGACAGGGGGCAGCTGCAGAGGGCTGAAGCTTTCTTT; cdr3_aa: CSVTDRGQLQRAEAFF
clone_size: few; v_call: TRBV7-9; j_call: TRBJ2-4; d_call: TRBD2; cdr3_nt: TGTGCCAGCAGCCCAGATGGGGGGGACATTCAGTACTTC; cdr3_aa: CASSPDGGDIQYF
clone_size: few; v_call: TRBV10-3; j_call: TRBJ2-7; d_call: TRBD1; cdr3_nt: TGTGCCATCAGTGAGACGGACAGGGGGTCGTGGGAGCAGTACTTC; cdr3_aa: CAISETDRGSWEQYF
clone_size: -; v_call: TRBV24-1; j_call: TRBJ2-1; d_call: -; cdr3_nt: TGTGCCACCAGTGATGTCTACCCCAGGGGTGGGAGTTCCCAGGGAGAGCAGTTCTTC; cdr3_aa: CATSDVYPRGGSSQGEQFF
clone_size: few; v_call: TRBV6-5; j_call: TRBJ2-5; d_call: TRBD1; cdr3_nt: TGTGCCAGCAGTTACAAGGGCGACAGGGTAACGGTGGAGACCCAGTACTTC; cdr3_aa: CASSYKGDRVTVETQYF
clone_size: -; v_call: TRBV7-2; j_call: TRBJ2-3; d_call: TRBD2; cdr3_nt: TGTGCCAGCAGCTTAGCGCTAGCGGGGACTTCTCTAGTTTCAGATACGCAGTATTTT; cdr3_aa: CASSLALAGTSLVSDTQYF
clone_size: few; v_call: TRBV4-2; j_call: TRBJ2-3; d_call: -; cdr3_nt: TGTGCCAGCAGCCAACCCGGGCTCGGGCAGTATTTT; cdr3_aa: CASSQPGLGQYF
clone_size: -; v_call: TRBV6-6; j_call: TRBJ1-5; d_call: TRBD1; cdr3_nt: TGTGCCAGCAGTTACCGGACAGGGAACAATCAGCCCCAGCATTTT; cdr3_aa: CASSYRTGNNQPQHF
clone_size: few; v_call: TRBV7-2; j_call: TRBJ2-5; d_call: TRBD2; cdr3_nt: TGTGCCAGCAGCCCTACTAGCGGGATTGTTGAGACCCAGTACTTC; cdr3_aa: CASSPTSGIVETQYF
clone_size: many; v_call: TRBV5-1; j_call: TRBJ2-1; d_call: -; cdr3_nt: TGCGCCAGCAGCTTGAGACGGGGGTTGAACAATGAGCAGTTCTTC; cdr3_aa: CASSLRRGLNNEQFF
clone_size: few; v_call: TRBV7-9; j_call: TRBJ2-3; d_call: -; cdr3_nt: TGTACCAGCAGCCCCGTCACGGGGGTAGATACGCAGTATTTT; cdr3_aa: CTSSPVTGVDTQYF
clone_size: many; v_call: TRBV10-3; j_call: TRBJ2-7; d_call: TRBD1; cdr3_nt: TGTGCCATCAGTGTTGACAGGGGACCATACGAGCAGTACTTC; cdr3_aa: CAISVDRGPYEQYF
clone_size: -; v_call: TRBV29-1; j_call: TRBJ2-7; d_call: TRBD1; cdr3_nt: TGCAGCGTTCCGGGGACAGGGGGCAACGAGCAGTACTTC; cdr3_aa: CSVPGTGGNEQYF
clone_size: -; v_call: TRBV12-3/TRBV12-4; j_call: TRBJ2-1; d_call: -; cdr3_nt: TGTGCCAGCAGCCCTCTGGGGGGCTGGGACAATGAGCAGTTCTTC; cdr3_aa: CASSPLGGWDNEQFF
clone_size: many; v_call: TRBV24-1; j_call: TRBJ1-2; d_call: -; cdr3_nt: TGTGCCACCAGTGAAGCCGACAGGTTCTATGGCTACACCTTC; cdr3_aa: CATSEADRFYGYTF